This TCR beta chain was identified during a study of control samples from healthy donors and cancer patients. Profiled with immunoSEQ multiplex PCR; TCRdb holds only in-frame clones, not every one. The table records some 120,000 clones, around 89% of them present only once. The CDR3 has 14 residues. Trimming removed 1 base from V and 3 bases from J, with 7 bases in between. The germline V gene encodes CDR1 SGHNT and CDR2 YYREEE (reference sequence). Source material: blood. This receptor was identified in a woman aged 70-85 years in good health. This sequence joins TRBV5-4 and TRBJ2-2; D remains unclear. CDR3 nucleotides: TGTGCCAGCAGCTTGCTCCGGGACACCGGGGAGCTGTTTTTT. This codes for CASSLLRDTGELFF.